These 14 T cell receptor beta chains were sequenced from one sample in a study of CXCR3-negative and CXCR3-positive naive CD8 T cells. Whole-study results and caveats: CXCR3-positive naive cells had TRB CDR3s that were more hydrophobic than CXCR3-negative naive cells had.

These receptors' antigens are unknown. All TRB cDNA libraries came from 5' RACE performed with UMI labels. TCRdb reprocessed the 5' RACE reads and reports one entry per CDR3 protein, with no DNA. The sample totals some 140,000 distinct CDR3 sequences; its top ten clones hold 0.45% to 0.55%. The sequenced sample was naive CXCR3+ CD8+ T cells from blood. Subset noted: CD45RO-CCR7+CD27+CD95- naive CD8+ T cells expressing CXCR3 (TNR3+). The receptor source for this set is a human donor in good health. Some clones in this sample may be carry-over from other donors' samples.

This chain joins TRBV28 and TRBJ2-5; as DNA is missing, the TRBD2 call by TCRdb cannot be tested. Germline V gene data show CDR1 as MDHEN and CDR2 as SYDVKM. This CDR3 contains 14 residues. The CDR3 protein is CASTLSSPQETQYF.

The genes are TRBV11-2 and TRBJ2-3; the D gene TCRdb calls, TRBD2, cannot be checked with no DNA. The CDR3 spans 13 residues. Germline CDR1 and CDR2: SGHAT and FQNNGV. The CDR3 sequence is CASSPSHANTQYF.

This chain uses TRBV7-2 with TRBJ2-1; with no DNA, the TCRdb D assignment of TRBD1 cannot be verified. The CDR3 loop spans 12 amino acids. Per the germline V gene, CDR1 is SGHTA and CDR2 is FQGNSA. The CDR3 protein is CASSPGTDEQFF.

The V and J genes are TRBV6-5 and TRBJ2-1. The germline CDR1 and CDR2 sequences are MNHEY and SVGAGI. This CDR3 spans 13 amino acids. The CDR3 sequence is CASSYSHYNEQFF.

This CDR3 reads CASSLAGVTVAKNIQYF. This rearrangement joins TRBV5-5 to TRBJ2-4. The CDR3 loop spans 17 amino acids. Germline-derived CDR1 and CDR2 are SGHKS and YYEKEE (reference sequence).

This chain uses TRBV4-1 with TRBJ2-7. The CDR3 totals 15 residues. The germline gives CDR1 MGHRA, CDR2 YSYEKL. The CDR3 reads CASSQRVAGSYEQYF.

The chain links TRBV7-9 to TRBJ2-7; lacking DNA, the TRBD1 call made by TCRdb goes unchecked. Germline V gene lookup returns CDR1 SEHNR and CDR2 FQNEAQ (reference sequence). The CDR3 has 15 amino acids. CDR3 sequence reads: CASSLAAGAYYEQYF.

This chain uses TRBV13 with TRBJ2-1; absent DNA, TCRdb's TRBD2 call cannot be checked. The length of the CDR3 is 16 residues. CDR1 is PRHDT, CDR2 FYEKMQ, per germline (reference sequence). The CDR3: CASSQSGTSGRHEQFF.

The chain combines TRBV20-1 with TRBJ1-2. CDR3 length: 14 residues. The germline CDR1 and CDR2 sequences are DFQATT and SNEGSKA (reference sequence). The chain's CDR3 is CSARDVQSDYGYTF.

The gene calls are TRBV20-1 and TRBJ2-1; as DNA is missing, the TRBD2 call by TCRdb cannot be tested. Germline V gene lookup returns CDR1 DFQATT and CDR2 SNEGSKA (reference sequence). The CDR3 covers 18 residues. The CDR3: CSARHLRLAGGPGDEQFF.

V and J are TRBV7-2 and TRBJ1-6; TCRdb selects TRBD1, and the lack of DNA leaves this call unchecked. CDR1 is SGHTA and CDR2 is FQGNSA in the germline V gene. The CDR3 extends over 18 amino acids. The CDR3 sequence: CASTHQLTGTNYNSPLHF.

V usage is TRBV7-3 and J usage is TRBJ2-2. The CDR3 has 14 residues. Germline assignment: CDR1 SGHTA and CDR2 FQGTGA. CDR3 loop: CASSLASRTGELFF.

The genes are TRBV7-9 and TRBJ1-2. The germline V gene has CDR1 SEHNR and CDR2 FQNEAQ (reference sequence). The CDR3 length is 13 residues. CDR3 protein: CATLEFGSYGYTF.

The chain joins TRBV10-1 to TRBJ1-5; checking the TCRdb D call of TRBD1 is not possible without DNA. The CDR3 covers 16 residues. CDR1 and CDR2 from the germline V gene are WNHNN and SYGVQD (reference sequence). CDR3 amino acids: CASSEGARGSNQPQHF.